The rows below give T cell receptor beta chains drawn from one sample of a study of T cell responses to AZD1222 COVID-19 vaccine. Clones were sequenced by immunoSEQ multiplex PCR, and TCRdb holds only the in-frame ones, with some missing. This table has 150,000 to 200,000 clones, 90% appearing once. The sequenced sample was peripheral blood, obtained on day 0 of AZD1222 vaccination. These receptors all come from an adult in good health. The CDR3 runs from the conserved cysteine through the conserved F or W. D genes are given only for firm matches. Clone size, where shown, is once, few, many, or a class for clones that have expanded.

J gene | V gene | D gene | clone size | CDR3 protein | CDR3 DNA
TRBJ1-2 | TRBV6-5 | . | . | CASPTIGDGGYTF | TGTGCCAGCCCTACGATTGGGGATGGCGGCTACACCTTC
TRBJ2-7 | TRBV6-1 | . | once | CASSERGFGWEQYF | TGTGCCAGCAGTGAACGGGGGTTTGGGTGGGAGCAGTACTTC
TRBJ1-3 | TRBV19 | . | . | CASSSDGNTIYF | TGTGCCAGTAGTAGTGACGGAAACACCATATATTTT
TRBJ2-7 | TRBV6-5 | . | . | CASRGSTGTYYEQYF | TGTGCCAGCAGAGGATCGACAGGGACTTACTACGAGCAGTACTTC
TRBJ1-2 | TRBV18 | TRBD1 | . | CASSPTGTGRRDGYTF | TGTGCCAGCTCACCAACCGGGACAGGGCGGAGAGATGGCTACACCTTC
TRBJ1-2 | TRBV7-9 | . | . | CASSASGSGYTF | TGTGCCAGCAGCGCGAGCGGGAGTGGCTACACCTTC
TRBJ1-1 | TRBV14 | TRBD1 | . | CASSQGTGAVWEAFF | TGTGCCAGCAGCCAAGGGACAGGGGCCGTTTGGGAAGCTTTCTTT
TRBJ2-2 | TRBV12-3/TRBV12-4 | . | once | CASSLSGELFF | TGTGCCAGCAGTTTGTCCGGGGAGCTGTTTTTT
TRBJ1-5 | TRBV6-6 | . | . | CASSYSSRRNQPQHF | TGTGCCAGCAGTTACTCGAGTAGGCGCAATCAGCCCCAGCATTTT
TRBJ1-5 | TRBV29-1 | TRBD1 | once | CSVAQGGGQPQHF | TGCAGCGTTGCCCAGGGGGGGGGACAGCCCCAGCATTTT
TRBJ2-1 | TRBV5-4 | . | . | CASSFWSGDEQFF | TGTGCCAGCAGCTTCTGGTCGGGGGATGAGCAGTTCTTC
TRBJ1-1 | TRBV28 | TRBD1 | . | CASSLTGGETEAFF | TGTGCCAGCAGTTTAACAGGGGGTGAAACTGAAGCTTTCTTT
TRBJ1-1 | TRBV27 | . | once | CATMGGGAKTEAFF | TGTGCCACCATGGGTGGGGGTGCAAAGACTGAAGCTTTCTTT
TRBJ2-7 | TRBV4-2 | . | . | CASNSPGATYEQYF | TGTGCCAGCAATTCGCCCGGGGCCACCTACGAGCAGTACTTC
TRBJ1-2 | TRBV5-6 | TRBD1 | . | CASSSDRGHYGYTF | TGTGCCAGCAGCTCCGACAGGGGGCACTATGGCTACACCTTC
TRBJ2-7 | TRBV27 | TRBD2 | . | CASSLSLAGVYEQYF | TGTGCCAGCAGTTTAAGCTTAGCGGGGGTTTACGAGCAGTACTTC
TRBJ2-2 | TRBV27 | . | . | CASRRTSGYTGELFF | TGTGCCAGCAGGCGAACATCAGGGTACACCGGGGAGCTGTTTTTT
TRBJ1-2 | TRBV7-9 | TRBD1 | . | CASSPGTGLVYGYTF | TGTGCCAGCAGCCCGGGGACAGGGCTTGTCTATGGCTACACCTTC
TRBJ2-7 | TRBV9 | TRBD2 | . | CASSVGLAGLYEQYF | TGTGCCAGCAGCGTAGGCCTAGCGGGGCTCTACGAGCAGTACTTC
TRBJ2-1 | TRBV21-1 | . | . | CASSNEWDEQFF | TGTGCCAGCAGCAACGAGTGGGATGAGCAGTTCTTC
TRBJ2-7 | TRBV6-5 | . | few | CASISSYEQYF | TGTGCCAGCATCAGCTCCTACGAGCAGTACTTC
TRBJ2-7 | TRBV5-1 | TRBD1 | once | CASRHHFKGAAYEQYF | TGCGCCAGCAGACACCATTTCAAGGGGGCCGCCTACGAGCAGTACTTC
TRBJ1-1 | TRBV6-5 | . | . | CASSPRTDREAFF | TGTGCCAGCAGCCCGCGGACCGACCGTGAAGCTTTCTTT
TRBJ2-5 | TRBV5-1 | . | . | CASSLATGQETQYF | TGCGCCAGCAGCTTGGCCACGGGCCAAGAGACCCAGTACTTC
TRBJ1-1 | TRBV6-5 | . | few | CASSQVGANTEAFF | TGTGCCAGCAGTCAGGTGGGCGCGAACACTGAAGCTTTCTTT
TRBJ2-5 | TRBV27 | TRBD1 | . | CASRAGGTIPYQETQYF | TGTGCCAGCAGGGCAGGGGGAACCATCCCATACCAAGAGACCCAGTACTTC
TRBJ2-3 | TRBV20-1 | . | . | CSVGYTDTQYF | TGCAGTGTGGGTTACACAGATACGCAGTATTTT
TRBJ2-7 | TRBV21-1 | . | . | CASSKKLYLSDNKSEQYF | TGTGCCAGCAGCAAAAAACTTTACCTCTCGGACAACAAATCCGAGCAGTACTTC
TRBJ1-3 | TRBV27 | TRBD1 | . | CASGDRGHRNTIYF | TGTGCCAGCGGGGACAGGGGGCATCGAAACACCATATATTTT
TRBJ1-4 | TRBV5-6 | . | . | CASSIGAWTNEKLFF | TGTGCCAGCAGCATAGGGGCCTGGACTAATGAAAAACTGTTTTTT
TRBJ2-7 | TRBV21-1 | . | . | CASSSHTYEQYF | TGTGCCAGCAGCAGTCACACCTACGAGCAGTACTTC
TRBJ1-4 | TRBV11-1 | . | . | CASSQRGATNEKLFF | TGTGCCAGCAGCCAAAGAGGGGCAACTAATGAAAAACTGTTTTTT
TRBJ1-1 | TRBV5-4 | . | . | CASSSPRDMNTEAFF | TGTGCCAGCAGCTCGCCCCGGGACATGAACACTGAAGCTTTCTTT
TRBJ1-1 | TRBV4-3 | . | . | CASSQAGVGTEAFF | TGCGCCAGCAGCCAAGCTGGGGTGGGGACTGAAGCTTTCTTT
TRBJ1-1 | TRBV7-3 | . | . | CASSLNRDTEAFF | TGTGCCAGCAGCTTAAACAGGGACACTGAAGCTTTCTTT
TRBJ1-2 | TRBV5-5 | . | . | CASSFSPARSGEVDGYTF | TGTGCCAGCAGCTTTTCCCCCGCCCGATCAGGGGAGGTCGATGGCTACACCTTC
TRBJ1-4 | TRBV11-2 | . | . | CASSKTRQGQANEKLFF | TGTGCCAGCAGCAAAACGCGGCAGGGCCAAGCTAATGAAAAACTGTTTTTT
TRBJ2-7 | TRBV19 | TRBD1 | few | CASSKTGQSSYEQYF | TGTGCCAGTAGTAAAACGGGACAGAGCTCCTACGAGCAGTACTTC
TRBJ1-1 | TRBV4-3 | TRBD1 | . | CASSQEGTPGGVLVTEAFF | TGCGCCAGCAGCCAAGAAGGCACGCCAGGGGGCGTTTTAGTCACTGAAGCTTTCTTT
TRBJ2-1 | TRBV5-1 | TRBD2 | . | CASSLAPGSGGTNEQFF | TGCGCCAGCAGCTTGGCTCCAGGAAGCGGGGGAACAAATGAGCAGTTCTTC
TRBJ1-5 | TRBV5-5 | . | . | CASSPGGGSGGNQPQHF | TGTGCCAGCAGCCCTGGTGGGGGATCAGGTGGCAATCAGCCCCAGCATTTT
TRBJ2-7 | TRBV10-1 | TRBD2 | . | CASSRIERGSYEQYF | TGCGCCAGCAGCAGGATTGAGCGGGGGTCCTACGAGCAGTACTTC
TRBJ1-1 | TRBV7-2 | TRBD1 | . | CASSFTGGAAFF | TGTGCCAGCAGCTTTACAGGGGGGGCGGCTTTCTTT
TRBJ2-7 | TRBV6-2/TRBV6-3 | TRBD2 | . | CASSPGGIAYEQYF | TGTGCCAGCAGCCCGGGAGGGATTGCCTACGAGCAGTACTTC
TRBJ2-7 | TRBV7-9 | TRBD2 | . | CASSLGAIQRGLYEQYF | TGTGCCAGCAGCTTAGGTGCGATCCAGCGGGGTCTCTACGAGCAGTACTTC
TRBJ1-2 | TRBV19 | TRBD1 | . | CASSRTGWSYGYTF | TGTGCCAGTAGCCGGACAGGGTGGTCCTATGGCTACACCTTC
TRBJ1-1 | TRBV3-1/TRBV3-2 | . | few | CASSQPIGGGETEAFF | TGTGCCAGCAGCCAACCTATCGGGGGAGGGGAAACTGAAGCTTTCTTT
TRBJ1-1 | TRBV4-3 | . | . | CASSQGGRLNTEAFF | TGCGCCAGCAGCCAAGGGGGCAGATTGAACACTGAAGCTTTCTTT
TRBJ1-1 | TRBV21-1 | . | . | CASSKRGMNTEAFF | TGTGCCAGCAGCAAAAGAGGGATGAACACTGAAGCTTTCTTT
TRBJ2-1 | TRBV11-3 | . | . | CASSVSTGSSYNEQFF | TGTGCCAGCAGCGTATCAACAGGCAGCTCCTACAATGAGCAGTTCTTC
TRBJ1-2 | TRBV5-4 | . | . | CASSLDSNYGYTF | TGTGCCAGCAGCCTGGACAGTAACTATGGCTACACCTTC
TRBJ1-5 | TRBV19 | TRBD1 | . | CASTTGGAWGNSNQPQHF | TGTGCCAGTACCACAGGGGGGGCATGGGGTAATAGCAATCAGCCCCAGCATTTT
TRBJ2-5 | TRBV2 | . | . | CASSKIGGGETQYF | TGTGCCAGCAGCAAAATAGGGGGGGGTGAGACCCAGTACTTC
TRBJ1-2 | TRBV7-3 | . | . | CASSPDPDSIYTF | TGTGCCAGCAGCCCAGACCCTGACTCGATCTACACCTTC